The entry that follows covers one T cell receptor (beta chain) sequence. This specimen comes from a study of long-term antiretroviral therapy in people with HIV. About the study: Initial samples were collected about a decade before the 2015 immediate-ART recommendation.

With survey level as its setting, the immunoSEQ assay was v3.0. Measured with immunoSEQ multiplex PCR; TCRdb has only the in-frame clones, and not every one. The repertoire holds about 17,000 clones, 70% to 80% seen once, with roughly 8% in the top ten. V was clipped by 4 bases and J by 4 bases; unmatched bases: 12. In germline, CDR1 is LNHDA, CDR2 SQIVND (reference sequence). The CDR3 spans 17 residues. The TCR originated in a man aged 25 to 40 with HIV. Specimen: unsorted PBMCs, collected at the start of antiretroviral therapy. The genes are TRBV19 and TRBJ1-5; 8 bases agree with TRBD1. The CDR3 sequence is CASSTDRAVEGNQPQHF. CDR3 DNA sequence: TGTGCCAGTAGTACGGACAGGGCGGTAGAAGGGAATCAGCCCCAGCATTTT.